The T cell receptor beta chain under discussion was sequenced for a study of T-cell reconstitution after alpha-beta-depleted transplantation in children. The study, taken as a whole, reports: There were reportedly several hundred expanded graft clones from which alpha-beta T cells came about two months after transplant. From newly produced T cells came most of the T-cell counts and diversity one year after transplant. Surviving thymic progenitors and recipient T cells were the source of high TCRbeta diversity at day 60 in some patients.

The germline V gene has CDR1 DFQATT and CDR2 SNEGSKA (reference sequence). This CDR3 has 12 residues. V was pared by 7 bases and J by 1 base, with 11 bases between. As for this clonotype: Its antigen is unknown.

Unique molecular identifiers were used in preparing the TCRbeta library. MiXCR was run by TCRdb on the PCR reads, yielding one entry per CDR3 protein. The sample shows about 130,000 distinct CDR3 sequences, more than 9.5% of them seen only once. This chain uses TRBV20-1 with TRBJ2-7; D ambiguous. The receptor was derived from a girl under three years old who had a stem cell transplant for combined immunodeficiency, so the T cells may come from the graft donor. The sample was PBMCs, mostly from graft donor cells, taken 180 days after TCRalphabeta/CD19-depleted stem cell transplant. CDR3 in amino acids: CSVTVGSYEQYF. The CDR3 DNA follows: TGCAGTGTCACGGTCGGGTCCTACGAGCAGTACTTC.